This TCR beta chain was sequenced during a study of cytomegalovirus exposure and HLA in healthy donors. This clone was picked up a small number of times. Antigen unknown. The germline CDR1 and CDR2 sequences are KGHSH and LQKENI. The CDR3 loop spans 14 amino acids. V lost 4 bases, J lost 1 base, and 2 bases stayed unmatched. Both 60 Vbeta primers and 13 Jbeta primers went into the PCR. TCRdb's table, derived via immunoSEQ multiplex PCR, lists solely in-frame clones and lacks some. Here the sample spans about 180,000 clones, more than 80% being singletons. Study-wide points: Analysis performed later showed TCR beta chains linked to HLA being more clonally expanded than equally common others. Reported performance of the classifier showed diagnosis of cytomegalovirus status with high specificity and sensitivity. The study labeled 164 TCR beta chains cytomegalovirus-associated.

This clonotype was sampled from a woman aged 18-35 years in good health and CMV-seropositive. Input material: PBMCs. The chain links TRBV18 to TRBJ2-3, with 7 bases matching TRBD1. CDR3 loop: CASSLDRGTDTQYF. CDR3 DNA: TGTGCCAGCTCACTCGACAGGGGCACAGATACGCAGTATTTT.